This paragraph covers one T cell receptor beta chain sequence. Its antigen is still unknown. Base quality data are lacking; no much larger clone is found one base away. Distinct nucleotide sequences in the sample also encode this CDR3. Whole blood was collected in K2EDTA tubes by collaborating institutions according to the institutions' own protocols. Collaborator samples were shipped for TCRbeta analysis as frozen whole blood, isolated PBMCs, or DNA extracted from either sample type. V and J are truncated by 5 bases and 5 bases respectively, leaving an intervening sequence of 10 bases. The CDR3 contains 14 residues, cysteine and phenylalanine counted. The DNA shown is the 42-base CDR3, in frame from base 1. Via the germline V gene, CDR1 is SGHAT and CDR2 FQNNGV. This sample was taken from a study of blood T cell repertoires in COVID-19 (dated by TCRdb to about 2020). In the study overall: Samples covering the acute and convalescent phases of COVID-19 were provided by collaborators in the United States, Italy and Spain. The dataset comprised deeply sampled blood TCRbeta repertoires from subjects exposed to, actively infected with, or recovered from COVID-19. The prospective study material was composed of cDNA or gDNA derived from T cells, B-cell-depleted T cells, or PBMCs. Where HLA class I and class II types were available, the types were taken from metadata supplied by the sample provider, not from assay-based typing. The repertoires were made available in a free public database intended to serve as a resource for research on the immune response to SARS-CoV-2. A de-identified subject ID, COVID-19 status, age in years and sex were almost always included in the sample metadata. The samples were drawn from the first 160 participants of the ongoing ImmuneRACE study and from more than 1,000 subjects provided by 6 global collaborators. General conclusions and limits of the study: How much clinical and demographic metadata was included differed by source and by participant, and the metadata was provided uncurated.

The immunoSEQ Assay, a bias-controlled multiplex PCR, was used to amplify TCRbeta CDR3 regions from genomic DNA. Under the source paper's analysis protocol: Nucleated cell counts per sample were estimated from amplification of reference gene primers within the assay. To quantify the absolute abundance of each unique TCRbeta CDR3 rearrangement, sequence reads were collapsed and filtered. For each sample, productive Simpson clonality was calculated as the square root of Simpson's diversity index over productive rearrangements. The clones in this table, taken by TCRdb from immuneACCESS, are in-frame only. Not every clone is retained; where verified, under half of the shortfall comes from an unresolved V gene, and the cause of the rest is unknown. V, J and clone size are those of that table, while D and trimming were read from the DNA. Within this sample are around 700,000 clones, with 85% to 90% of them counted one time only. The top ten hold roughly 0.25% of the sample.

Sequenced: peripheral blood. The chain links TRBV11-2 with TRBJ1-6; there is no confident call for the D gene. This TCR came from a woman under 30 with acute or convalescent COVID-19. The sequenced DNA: TGTGCCAGCAGCCCCCCCGGGGATAATTCACCCCTCCACTTT. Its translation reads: CASSPPGDNSPLHF.